This T cell receptor beta chain was documented in a study of response to subunit inactivated influenza vaccine. Germline V gene data show CDR1 as DFQATT and CDR2 as SNEGSKA (reference sequence). The CDR3 loop spans 15 amino acids. With 2 bases clipped from V and 5 bases from J, the junction kept 6 bases outside the gene matches. This clonotype was recorded at least ten times. TCRdb recomputed calls from the RT-PCR reads with MiXCR, one row per CDR3 protein. There are 180,000 or so distinct CDR3 sequences in the sample; 12% occur only once, and 25% to 30% lies in the top ten. This sample also belongs to another study, concerning T cells expressing NK-cell markers. That report notes: With UMIs, 5'RACE template switching was used to make TCR beta cDNA. It was from sorted CD3+CD56+NKG2C+, CD3+CD56+NKG2C- and CD3+CD56-NKG2C+ T cells that TCR beta repertoires came. There were seven HCMV-seropositive donors and one seronegative donor among the eight sequenced. Of the CD8+ T cells in more than five donors, about 1.0-7.5% belonged to dominant NKG2C+ clonotypes. Clones of NKG2C+ T cells that had expanded were of unclear HCMV specificity.

This TCR was recovered from a man aged 50 to 59 who received an inactivated influenza vaccine. The source was CD8+ T cells sorted from PBMCs, collected about 12 days after vaccination. The V and J genes are TRBV20-1 and TRBJ2-7, with TRBD2 matching 13 bases. CDR3 nucleotides: TGCAGTGCTAGAACCGGGACTAGCGGGGACCACGAGCAGTACTTC. This codes for CSARTGTSGDHEQYF.